This T cell receptor beta chain was identified in a study of CD8 T cells in Susac syndrome. Sequencing of TCR beta was performed on blood CD8+ and CD4+ T cells. Random hexamers primed reverse transcription of about 0.45 to 1 ug RNA. TCRdb independently ran MiXCR on the immunoSEQ multiplex PCR reads; one entry per CDR3 protein. Among a few hundred thousand distinct CDR3 sequences, approximately 90% were seen once, and the ten largest hold about 0.13%. V was shortened by 5 bases and J by 8 bases, with 21 bases between the two germline ends. The CDR3 covers 15 residues. Germline-derived CDR1 and CDR2 are SGHDN and FVKESK.

Material for sequencing was CD8+ T cells from PBMCs. The TCR sequence derives from a human donor with multiple sclerosis. The V gene is TRBV14, the J gene TRBJ1-2; possible D gene TRBD1, 6 bases. Here the CDR3 DNA reads TGTGCCAGCAGCATGAGGGCAGGGGCCTTGGAAGGCTACACCTTC. Protein product: CASSMRAGALEGYTF.